The 20 T cell receptor beta chains below come from one sample, sequenced in a study of blood T cell repertoires in COVID-19. Using immunoSEQ multiplex PCR, the repertoire was profiled, and TCRdb retains in-frame clones only, with some absent. The sample has about 150,000 clones, 85% seen once. Sample: PBMCs or T cells enriched from blood (not recorded which). The receptors were gathered from a woman in her 40s who had recovered from COVID-19.

This clone was observed a few times. The rearrangement links TRBV5-1 to TRBJ1-1; maybe TRBD1 (5 bases). CDR3 length equals 14 residues. CDR1 and CDR2 from the germline V gene are SGHRS and YFSETQ. Trimming stripped 4 bases from V and 0 bases from J, with 10 bases between. CDR3 loop: CASSGTQVNTEAFF. The CDR3 nucleotides read TGCGCCAGCAGCGGCACACAGGTGAACACTGAAGCTTTCTTT.

This clone was counted a few times. V usage is TRBV5-5 and J usage is TRBJ2-1; 8 bases match TRBD2. From germline, CDR1 is SGHKS and CDR2 YYEKEE (reference sequence). This CDR3 contains 16 residues. With 0 bases clipped from V and 3 bases from J, the junction kept 5 bases outside the gene matches. This CDR3 reads CASSLAPGGYYNEQFF. CDR3 coding DNA: TGTGCCAGCAGCTTGGCTCCGGGGGGGTACTACAATGAGCAGTTCTTC.

The chain uses TRBV7-9 and TRBJ2-2; tentative D call: TRBD1 (6 bases). Germline V gene data show CDR1 as SEHNR and CDR2 as FQNEAQ (reference sequence). Trimming stripped 0 bases from V and 6 bases from J, with 11 bases between. The CDR3 totals 15 residues. The CDR3 reads CASSLAVGAPGELFF. CDR3 nucleotides: TGTGCCAGCAGCTTAGCTGTGGGGGCCCCCGGGGAGCTGTTTTTT.

The chain is built from TRBV2 and TRBJ1-2; 10 nucleotides align to TRBD1. Germline-derived CDR1 and CDR2 are SNHLY and FYNNEI. This CDR3 region has 14 residues. Unmatched junction bases numbered 7, after V lost 5 bases and J lost 7 bases. Here the CDR3 DNA reads TGTGCCAGCAGTACGACAGGGGGCATTAGTGGCTACACCTTC. Amino acid sequence: CASSTTGGISGYTF.

The V and J genes are TRBV6-2 or TRBV6-3 and TRBJ1-2, with D perhaps TRBD1 (5 bases). This CDR3 spans 14 amino acids. Germline V gene data show CDR1 as MNHEY and CDR2 as SVGEGT. V lost 5 bases and J lost 6, with 16 bases in between. The CDR3 spells CASSPPRDSHGYTF. The CDR3 coding sequence is TGTGCCAGCAGTCCCCCCCGAGACAGCCATGGCTACACCTTC.

This chain uses TRBV30 with TRBJ2-1; the D gene is possibly TRBD2 (7 bases). The CDR3 extends over 15 amino acids. V was shortened by 0 bases and J by 4 bases, with 13 bases between the two germline ends. CDR1 and CDR2 (germline): GTSNPN, SVGIG (reference sequence). CDR3 DNA sequence: TGTGCCTGGAGTGTAAACGGGGGGCCTTACAATGAGCAGTTCTTC. Protein sequence: CAWSVNGGPYNEQFF.

The chain has TRBV5-1 and TRBJ1-2, with D maybe TRBD1 (5 bases). Germline CDR1 and CDR2: SGHRS and YFSETQ. CDR3 length: 14 residues. V was shortened by 3 bases and J by 2 bases, with 11 bases between the two germline ends. CDR3: CASSWGTGNYGYTF. In nucleotides, the CDR3 is TGCGCCAGCAGCTGGGGGACTGGGAACTATGGCTACACCTTC.

This chain uses TRBV10-3 with TRBJ1-6; TRBD1 agrees at 9 bases. Germline V lookup: CDR1 ENHRY, CDR2 SYGVKD. Trimming took 0 bases from V and 5 from J; bases not matched to a gene: 5. The CDR3 runs 17 residues. In DNA, the CDR3 is TGTGCCATCAGTGAGTCCAGGGGGACAGGGAATAATTCACCCCTCCACTTT. Translating gives CAISESRGTGNNSPLHF.

V is TRBV29-1 and J is TRBJ2-3; maybe TRBD2 (6 bases). From germline, CDR1 is SQVTM and CDR2 ANQGSEA. The CDR3 runs 13 residues. V lost 3 bases, J lost 2 bases, and 9 bases lay in between. The CDR3 bases are TGCAGCGTTGAGGGCGGGACCACAGATACGCAGTATTTT. Amino acids: CSVEGGTTDTQYF.

The chain is built from TRBV29-1 and TRBJ1-5; weak D call: TRBD1 (6 bases). Germline CDR1 is SQVTM and CDR2 is ANQGSEA. The length of the CDR3 is 12 residues. V lost 6 bases, J lost 1 base, and 7 bases lay in between. The CDR3 loop reads CSVGQSNQPQHF. CDR3 in DNA: TGCAGCGTCGGACAGAGCAATCAGCCCCAGCATTTT. The full variable domain, its missing parts supplied by reference TRBV29-1 and TRBJ1-5, is SAVISQKPSRDICQRGTSLTIQCQVDSQVTMMFWYRQQPGQSLTLIATANQGSEATYESGFVIDKFPISRPNLTFSTLTVSNMSPEDSSIYLCSVGQSNQPQHFGDGTRLSIL.

The V call is TRBV12-3 or TRBV12-4, the J call TRBJ2-1; 12 bases match TRBD1. The CDR3 length is 13 residues. Losses at the gene ends were 6 bases for V and 9 bases for J; bases not matched to a gene: 3. The CDR3 nucleotides read TGTGCCAGCAGCGGGACAGGGGGCAGTGAGCAGTTCTTC. Translated: CASSGTGGSEQFF.

This clone was recorded a few times. The CDR3 is CASSQRTVYSNQPQHF. CDR3 in DNA: TGCGCCAGCAGCCAACGAACAGTTTATAGCAATCAGCCCCAGCATTTT. The chain recombines TRBV4-1 with TRBJ1-5; unclear D gene. This CDR3 spans 16 amino acids. Germline V CDR1 and CDR2: MGHRA, YSYEKL. Between the trimmed V and J ends, which lost 2 bases and 0 bases, there was a span of 11 bases.

CDR3 DNA: TGTGCCAGTAGTATACAGGGTAAAGCTAATTCACCCCTCCACTTT. Translating it yields CASSIQGKANSPLHF. The rearrangement links TRBV19 to TRBJ1-6, with D perhaps TRBD1 (5 bases). Germline V gene lookup returns CDR1 LNHDA and CDR2 SQIVND (reference sequence). The ends were cut back, 2 bases at V and 6 bases at J, with 11 bases in the middle. There are 15 residues in the CDR3.

The chain recombines TRBV5-6 with TRBJ1-1, with 8 bases that match TRBD1. Germline CDR1 and CDR2: SGHDT and YYEEEE. This CDR3 region has 16 residues. The V and J ends lost 4 bases and 3 bases, in that order; junction bases with no gene match: 11. The CDR3 sequence is CASSKSSQGADTEAFF. CDR3 bases: TGTGCCAGCAGCAAAAGCTCGCAGGGGGCTGACACTGAAGCTTTCTTT.

The chain uses TRBV29-1 and TRBJ1-1; the D is unclear. CDR1 and CDR2 from the germline V gene are SQVTM and ANQGSEA. The CDR3 has 12 residues. V lost 0 bases and J 11 bases, leaving 13 bases between the germline ends. CDR3 bases: TGCAGCGTTGAAGATGATGCTCTCGGGGCTTTCTTT. The encoded protein is CSVEDDALGAFF.

The chain uses TRBV6-5 and TRBJ1-4, with D possibly TRBD1 on 6 matching bases. CDR1 MNHEY and CDR2 SVGAGI come from the germline V gene. Deletions cut 8 bases from V and 4 bases from J, with 8 bases between. The CDR3 sequence is 12 residues long. The CDR3 sequence is CASRDINEKLFF. CDR3 sequence (DNA): TGTGCCAGCCGGGACATTAATGAAAAACTGTTTTTT.

The chain couples TRBV12-3 or TRBV12-4 to TRBJ1-2; D ambiguous. The ends were cut back, 2 bases at V and 5 bases at J, with 6 bases in the middle. The CDR3 extends over 12 amino acids. The CDR3 sequence is CASSLRIYGYTF. CDR3 nucleotides: TGTGCCAGCAGTTTACGTATTTATGGCTACACCTTC.

The V and J genes are TRBV2 and TRBJ2-7, with TRBD1 as a possible D gene (5 bases). The germline V gene has CDR1 SNHLY and CDR2 FYNNEI. The V end lost 10 bases, the J end lost 0 bases, and 16 bases lay between the germline ends. The CDR3 runs to 14 residues. This CDR3 reads CANPVGVLSYEQYF. The CDR3 nucleotides are TGTGCCAACCCGGTAGGGGTTCTCTCCTACGAGCAGTACTTC.

The chain links TRBV28 to TRBJ2-3; the D gene is possibly TRBD2 (7 bases). Germline V lookup: CDR1 MDHEN, CDR2 SYDVKM. The V end was cut by 2 bases, the J end by 0 bases, with 27 bases between. The CDR3 is made up of 21 amino acids. The CDR3 region has the DNA TGTGCCAGCAGTTTACTAAGTGGCGGGGGCTCGATAAGAACTAGCACAGATACGCAGTATTTT. Translating it yields CASSLLSGGGSIRTSTDTQYF.

Here the CDR3 reads CASSEAGGVLSYNEQFF. DNA for the CDR3: TGTGCCAGCAGTGAAGCCGGCGGGGTGCTCTCCTACAATGAGCAGTTCTTC. V is TRBV6-1 and J is TRBJ2-1, with D perhaps matching TRBD2 (6 bases). The V gene's germline CDR1 is MNHNS and CDR2 SASEGT. Deletions cut 0 bases from V and 0 bases from J, with 12 bases between. The CDR3 covers 17 residues.